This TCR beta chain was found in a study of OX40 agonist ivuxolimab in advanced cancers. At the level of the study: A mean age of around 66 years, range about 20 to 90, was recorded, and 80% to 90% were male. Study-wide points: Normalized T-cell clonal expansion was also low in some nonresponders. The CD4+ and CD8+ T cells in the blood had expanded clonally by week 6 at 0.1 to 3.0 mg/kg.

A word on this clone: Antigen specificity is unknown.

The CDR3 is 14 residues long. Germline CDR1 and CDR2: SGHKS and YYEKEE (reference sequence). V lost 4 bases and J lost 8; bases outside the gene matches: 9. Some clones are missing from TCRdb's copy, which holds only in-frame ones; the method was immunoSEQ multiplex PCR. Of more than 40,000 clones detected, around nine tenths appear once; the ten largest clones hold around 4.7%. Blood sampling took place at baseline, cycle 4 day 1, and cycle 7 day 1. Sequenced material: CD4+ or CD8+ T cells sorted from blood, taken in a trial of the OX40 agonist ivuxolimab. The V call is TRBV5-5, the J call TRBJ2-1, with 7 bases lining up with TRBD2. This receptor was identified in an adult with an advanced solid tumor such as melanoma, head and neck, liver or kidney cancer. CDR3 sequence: CASSPPVGGDEQFF. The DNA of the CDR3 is TGTGCCAGCAGCCCCCCAGTGGGGGGGGATGAGCAGTTCTTC.